A single sample is the source of the 24 T cell receptor beta chains below, sequenced in a study of T cells expressing NK-cell markers (TCRdb year 2020). Library generation was performed with 5' RACE. Sequencing was performed on an Illumina HiSeq 2000. Following TCRdb reprocessing, every CDR3 protein sequence forms one entry, and DNA is not provided. The record for this sample contains about 180,000 distinct CDR3 sequences. Roughly 20% of the sample is held by the ten biggest clonotypes. The sample consisted of blood T cells: a sorted CD56 or NKG2C T cell subset, CD4+ or CD8+ T cells, or bulk PBMC T cells (not recorded which). These receptors were taken from a woman between 18 and 70 years old in good health.

The chain combines TRBV5-5 with TRBJ2-7; the TRBD2 assignment by TCRdb is unverifiable without DNA. Germline CDR1 SGHKS, CDR2 YYEKEE (reference sequence). There are 14 residues in the CDR3. The CDR3 here is CASSTPDSTYEQYF.

V gene TRBV12-3 or TRBV12-4 combines with J gene TRBJ2-1; the TCRdb call, TRBD1, lacks DNA for checking. There are 12 residues in the CDR3. The CDR3 is CASSRGVYEQFF.

The V and J genes are TRBV7-8 and TRBJ2-7. Germline V gene sequence: CDR1 SGHVS, CDR2 FQNEAQ. The CDR3 loop spans 14 amino acids. This CDR3 reads CASSSSGDAYEQYF.

The chain couples TRBV6-6 to TRBJ1-1. The CDR3 is made up of 12 amino acids. CDR1 is MNHNY, CDR2 SVGAGI, per germline (reference sequence). The CDR3 protein is CASSYGGTEAFF.

The V call is TRBV12-3 or TRBV12-4, the J call TRBJ2-3; TCRdb proposes TRBD1, but this gene call is untestable without DNA. This CDR3 has 19 amino acids. CDR3 region: CASSLRGDLPLYSTDTQYF.

The chain recombines TRBV20-1 with TRBJ2-7. Per germline, CDR1 DFQATT and CDR2 SNEGSKA (reference sequence). This CDR3 contains 11 residues. CDR3 amino acids: CRDVWTYEQYF.

Here the CDR3 reads CASSLAQGGTQYF. The chain combines TRBV7-2 with TRBJ2-5. The CDR3 length is 13 residues. Germline-derived CDR1 and CDR2 are SGHTA and FQGNSA.

The chain recombines TRBV28 with TRBJ2-7; there is no DNA to check the TCRdb D call of TRBD1. CDR3 size: 15 residues. Germline V lookup: CDR1 MDHEN, CDR2 SYDVKM. The CDR3 reads CASSSPTPYRYEQYF. The whole variable domain, remainder taken from reference TRBV28 and TRBJ2-7, is DVKVTQSSRYLVKRTGEKVFLECVQDMDHENMFWYRQDPGLGLRLIYFSYDVKMKEKGDIPEGYSVSREKKERFSLILESASTNQTSMYLCASSSPTPYRYEQYFGPGTRLTVT.

The gene calls are TRBV19 and TRBJ2-7; TCRdb's D call of TRBD2 is untestable without DNA. This CDR3 comprises 14 residues. CDR1 is LNHDA and CDR2 is SQIVND in the germline V gene (reference sequence). CDR3 sequence reads: CASRTSGSGGEQYF.

The V gene is TRBV4-2, the J gene TRBJ2-2; lacking DNA, the TRBD2 call made by TCRdb goes unchecked. The germline V gene encodes CDR1 LGHNA and CDR2 YNFKEQ. The CDR3 spans 17 residues. The CDR3 loop reads CASSQGLAGWNTGELFF.

The chain joins TRBV6-1 to TRBJ2-5; checking the TCRdb D call of TRBD2 is not possible without DNA. Germline CDR1 reads MNHNS; CDR2 reads SASEGT. There are 16 residues in the CDR3. CDR3 residues: CASSQPILAGQETQYF.

The genes are TRBV15 and TRBJ2-3; with no DNA, the TCRdb D assignment of TRBD2 cannot be verified. CDR1 is LNHNV, CDR2 YYDKDF, per germline (reference sequence). The CDR3 runs 13 residues. The CDR3: CATSRGPEDTQYF.

V gene TRBV29-1 combines with J gene TRBJ2-5; absent DNA, TCRdb's TRBD1 call cannot be checked. Germline assignment: CDR1 SQVTM and CDR2 ANQGSEA. This CDR3 spans 16 amino acids. CDR3 region: CSVFAGKEGQGETQYF.

V gene TRBV29-1 combines with J gene TRBJ1-1; there is no DNA to check the TCRdb D call of TRBD1. CDR1 and CDR2 from the germline V gene are SQVTM and ANQGSEA. CDR3 length: 12 amino acids. The CDR3 loop is CSVAISRDQAFF. The complete variable domain, with remaining parts taken from reference TRBV29-1 and TRBJ1-1, reads SAVISQKPSRDICQRGTSLTIQCQVDSQVTMMFWYRQQPGQSLTLIATANQGSEATYESGFVIDKFPISRPNLTFSTLTVSNMSPEDSSIYLCSVAISRDQAFFGQGTRLTVV.

The chain carries TRBV12-3 or TRBV12-4 and TRBJ1-6; with no DNA, the TCRdb D assignment of TRBD1 cannot be verified. The length of the CDR3 is 15 residues. The CDR3 loop is CASSLSGGYNSPLHF.

The chain couples TRBV27 to TRBJ1-6. Looked up from germline, CDR1 is MNHEY and CDR2 is SMNVEV (reference sequence). CDR3 size: 15 residues. The CDR3 loop reads CASTGGYAYNSPLHF.

The CDR3 sequence is CATSAGGPPGQPQHF. V usage is TRBV24-1 and J usage is TRBJ1-5. Germline V gene lookup returns CDR1 KGHDR and CDR2 SFDVKD. The CDR3 totals 15 residues.

The gene calls are TRBV6-1 and TRBJ2-5; the TCRdb call, TRBD2, lacks DNA for checking. This CDR3 is 14 amino acids long. CDR1 and CDR2 from the germline V gene are MNHNS and SASEGT. The CDR3 loop is CASSRVSASETQYF.

The chain combines TRBV7-2 with TRBJ2-2; absent DNA, TCRdb's TRBD1 call cannot be checked. Looked up from germline, CDR1 is SGHTA and CDR2 is FQGNSA. There are 16 residues in the CDR3. CDR3 protein: CASTKSGGAGTGELFF.

The chain couples TRBV24-1 to TRBJ2-2; the TCRdb D gene call, TRBD2, has no DNA to confirm it. CDR3 length: 17 amino acids. Germline loops: CDR1 KGHDR, CDR2 SFDVKD. CDR3 in amino acids: CATSDRLAGPYSGELFF.

The chain is built from TRBV20-1 and TRBJ1-2; no DNA is available, so the TRBD1 call from TCRdb remains unchecked. Germline V gene lookup returns CDR1 DFQATT and CDR2 SNEGSKA (reference sequence). This CDR3 has 14 amino acids. The CDR3 is CSARAGQLVYGYTF.

V usage is TRBV5-1 and J usage is TRBJ1-1. The CDR3 has 14 residues. Germline CDR1 is SGHRS and CDR2 is YFSETQ. The CDR3 here is CASSLIAMNTEAFF.

The chain has TRBV7-8 and TRBJ2-7; the D gene TCRdb calls, TRBD1, cannot be checked with no DNA. This CDR3 has 15 residues. Germline CDR1 and CDR2: SGHVS and FQNEAQ. The CDR3 is CASSPTQGFTYEQYF. Variable domain in full (rest from reference TRBV7-8 and TRBJ2-7): GAGVSQSPRYKVAKRGQDVALRCDPISGHVSLFWYQQALGQGPEFLTYFQNEAQLDKSGLPSDRFFAERPEGSVSTLKIQRTQQEDSAVYLCASSPTQGFTYEQYFGPGTRLTVT.

The CDR3 reads CASRGFGPSYEQYF. The chain joins TRBV3-1 to TRBJ2-7; no DNA is available, so the TRBD2 call from TCRdb remains unchecked. The CDR3 is 14 residues long. Germline-derived CDR1 and CDR2 are LGHDT and YNNKEL (reference sequence).